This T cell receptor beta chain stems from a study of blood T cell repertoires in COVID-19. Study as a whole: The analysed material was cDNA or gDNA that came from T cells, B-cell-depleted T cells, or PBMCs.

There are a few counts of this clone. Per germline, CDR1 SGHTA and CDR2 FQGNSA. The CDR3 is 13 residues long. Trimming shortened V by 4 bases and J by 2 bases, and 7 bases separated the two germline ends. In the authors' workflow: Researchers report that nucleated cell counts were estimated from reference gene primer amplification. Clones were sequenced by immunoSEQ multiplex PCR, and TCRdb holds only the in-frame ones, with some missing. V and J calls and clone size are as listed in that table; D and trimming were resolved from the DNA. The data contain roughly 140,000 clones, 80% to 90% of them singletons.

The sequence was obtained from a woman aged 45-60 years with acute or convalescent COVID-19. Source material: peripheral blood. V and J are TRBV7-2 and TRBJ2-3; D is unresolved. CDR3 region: CASSSLYTDTQYF. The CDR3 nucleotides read TGTGCCAGCAGCTCACTATACACAGATACGCAGTATTTT.